This TCR beta chain appears in the sequencing data of a study of blood T cell repertoires in COVID-19. Overall study: Acute and convalescent COVID-19 samples came from the United States, Italy and Spain. T cells, B-cell-depleted T cells, or PBMCs provided the cDNA or gDNA that served as material.

The CDR3 length is 15 residues. The germline CDR1 and CDR2 sequences are MNHEY and SVGAGI. With 7 bases removed from V and 1 base from J, the gap between germline ends came to 16 bases. Original handling: How many nucleated cells were present was estimated from reference gene primer amplification. Assay: immunoSEQ multiplex PCR; the TCRdb copy retains only in-frame clones and omits some. The V and J calls and the clone size are those of that table, but D and trimming were determined from the DNA. Here the sample spans about 100,000 clones, around four fifths being singletons. Source material: peripheral blood. The V and J genes are TRBV6-5 and TRBJ2-5; possibly TRBD1 for D (6 bases). The sequence came from an older woman with acute or convalescent COVID-19. As DNA, the CDR3 is TGTGCCAGCAAGGTTTCGGGGACACGCCAAGAGACCCAGTACTTC. It yields the protein CASKVSGTRQETQYF.